This T cell receptor (beta chain) was sequenced in a study of T cells in Graves' hyperthyroidism and ophthalmopathy. Uncontrolled infection, other autoimmune disease, pregnancy or lactation excluded patients. Germline CDR1 reads SQVTM; CDR2 reads ANQGSEA. The CDR3 spans 15 residues. Trimming took 6 bases from V and 2 from J; bases not matched to a gene: 7. RNA transcripts gave rise to amplified TCR beta CDR3 regions. The HTBI primer set served for first-round RT-PCR of the TCR CDR3. TCRdb re-called the multiplex PCR reads with MiXCR, one entry per CDR3 protein. Among hundreds of thousands of distinct CDR3 sequences listed, roughly 20% were seen once.

Sequenced: blood. The chain joins TRBV29-1 to TRBJ2-2; 9 bases align to TRBD1. This sequence originates from a man aged 25 to 45 with Graves' ophthalmopathy. The DNA of the CDR3 is TGCAGCGTCGCTCCGGGACAGGGTAACACCGGGGAGCTGTTTTTT. Translated: CSVAPGQGNTGELFF.